A selection of T cell receptor beta chains follows, all from one sample in a study of CD8 T cells in acute hepatitis C reinfection. Repertoires were generated with immunoSEQ multiplex PCR, while TCRdb's copy carries only in-frame clones and drops some. The data show 2,500 or so clones, 60% to 70% seen once. Sequencing used HCV NS3-1073 tetramer-sorted CD8+ T cells from PBMCs, obtained at follow-up. These receptors originate from a man aged 40-49 years who spontaneously cleared hepatitis C infection. CDR3s include the opening cysteine and the closing phenylalanine or tryptophan. Fields, in order: V gene, clone size, D gene, J gene, CDR3 protein, CDR3 DNA. A D gene is named only where the DNA matches it firmly. Size tells how often a clone was seen (once, few, many) or the class of an expanded clone, and some rows leave it out.

TRBV19	few	.	TRBJ1-2	CASRAAGAVMYGYTF	TGTGCCAGTCGAGCGGCTGGGGCGGTGATGTATGGCTACACCTTC
TRBV6-9	.	.	TRBJ2-2	CASSYSLSGELFF	TGTGCCAGCAGTTACTCGTTATCCGGGGAGCTGTTTTTT
TRBV9	few	.	TRBJ1-1	CASSVAYRGTEAFF	TGTGCCAGCAGCGTAGCTTACCGGGGAACTGAAGCTTTCTTT
TRBV30	.	.	TRBJ1-2	CAWSQGDGYTF	TGTGCCTGGAGTCAGGGTGATGGCTACACCTTC
TRBV9	.	.	TRBJ2-1	CASSSAGEQFF	TGTGCCAGCAGCTCTGCGGGGGAGCAGTTCTTC
TRBV10-3	.	.	TRBJ2-5	CAISEPRETQYF	TGTGCCATCAGTGAGCCCCGGGAGACCCAGTACTTC
TRBV7-2	medium-sized	.	TRBJ2-5	CASSLLAGPDTQYF	TGTGCCAGCAGCTTACTGGCGGGACCCGACACCCAGTACTTC
TRBV5-1	.	TRBD1	TRBJ2-2	CASTVEGQGLNTGELFF	TGCGCCAGCACCGTGGAGGGACAGGGGCTAAACACCGGGGAGCTGTTTTTT
TRBV11-3	few	TRBD2	TRBJ2-3	CASSLEPSLAGGGDTQYF	TGTGCCAGCAGCTTAGAACCCTCCCTAGCGGGAGGGGGAGATACGCAGTATTTT
TRBV6-1	few	.	TRBJ1-3	CASILPGTNTIYF	TGTGCCAGCATCCTACCGGGGACGAACACCATATATTTT
TRBV30	.	.	TRBJ2-1	CAWTDYNEQFF	TGTGCCTGGACGGACTACAATGAGCAGTTCTTC
TRBV28	.	.	TRBJ1-6	CASSLLDSLSTNSPLHF	TGTGCCAGCAGTTTATTGGACTCATTATCAACCAATTCACCCCTCCACTTT
TRBV27	.	.	TRBJ1-5	CASSLRRGRNQPQHF	TGTGCCAGCAGCCTACGGAGGGGAAGGAATCAGCCCCAGCATTTT
TRBV11-2	.	TRBD1	TRBJ2-2	CASSDGQGYTGELFF	TGTGCCAGCAGCGATGGACAGGGGTACACCGGGGAGCTGTTTTTT
TRBV5-1	.	.	TRBJ2-7	CASSLTEGLAIYEQYF	TGCGCCAGCAGCTTGACTGAGGGTTTGGCCATCTACGAGCAGTACTTC